This TCR beta chain was profiled in a study of T-cell reconstitution after alpha-beta-depleted transplantation in children. This clonotype has more than one count but fewer than ten. Unique molecular identifiers were used in preparing the TCRbeta library. TCRdb analysed the PCR reads with MiXCR anew, one entry per CDR3 protein. The sample lists roughly 220,000 distinct CDR3 sequences, around 13% seen once, with over 2% in the top ten. CDR1 GTSNPN and CDR2 SVGIG come from the germline V gene (reference sequence). The ends were cut back, 0 bases at V and 4 bases at J, with 4 bases in the middle. The CDR3 spans 12 residues.

The sequence derives from a human donor who donated a stem cell graft to a child with acute lymphoblastic leukemia. The chain is built from TRBV30 and TRBJ1-3; D is undetermined. The sample here was PBMCs from the stem cell graft donor, taken from the stem cell graft. CDR3 in amino acids: CAWSVSGNTIYF. CDR3 DNA sequence: TGTGCCTGGAGTGTGTCGGGAAACACCATATATTTT. Full variable domain (missing parts from reference TRBV30 and TRBJ1-3): SQTIHQWPATLVQPVGSPLSLECTVEGTSNPNLYWYRQAAGRGLQLLFYSVGIGQISSEVPQNLSASRPQDRQFILSSKKLLLSDSGFYLCAWSVSGNTIYFGEGSWLTVV.